What follows are 25 T cell receptor beta chains derived from one specimen sequenced in a study of blood T cell repertoires in COVID-19. Method: immunoSEQ multiplex PCR; TCRdb's copy keeps in-frame clones and lacks some. The data hold 210,000 or so clones, with under 90% observed a single time. The sequencing sample was made of PBMCs or T cells enriched from blood (not recorded which). These receptors originate from a woman in her forties or fifties with acute COVID-19.

At least ten counts were recorded for this clone. The J gene is TRBJ2-2, the V gene TRBV28; 7 bases are a match to TRBD1. Germline V gene data show CDR1 as MDHEN and CDR2 as SYDVKM. The junction had 11 bases not matched to a gene; V was cut back by 5 bases and J by 5 bases. The CDR3 sequence is 16 residues long. The CDR3 DNA reads as TGTGCCAGCAGTCCCCAGAGACAGGGACCTACCGGGGAGCTGTTTTTT. Its translation is CASSPQRQGPTGELFF.

The J gene is TRBJ1-2, the V gene TRBV6-5, with 9 bases fitting TRBD1. In germline, CDR1 is MNHEY, CDR2 SVGAGI. Unmatched junction bases numbered 4, after V lost 5 bases and J lost 3 bases. This CDR3 has 14 residues. The CDR3 region has the DNA TGTGCCAGCAGTAGGGACAGGGCTGACTATGGCTACACCTTC. Amino acid sequence: CASSRDRADYGYTF.

V gene TRBV6-1 combines with J gene TRBJ2-3; 13 bases are shared with TRBD2. J was trimmed by 4 bases and V by 3 bases; bases with no gene match: 4. This CDR3 contains 16 residues. In germline, CDR1 is MNHNS, CDR2 SASEGT. In DNA form, the CDR3 reads TGTGCCAGCAGTGACGGACTAGCGGGAGTGGCAGATACGCAGTATTTT. It is translated as CASSDGLAGVADTQYF.

The J gene is TRBJ1-2, the V gene TRBV12-3 or TRBV12-4; 8 bases line up with TRBD1. The CDR3 sequence is 12 residues long. The V gene end was trimmed by 4 bases and the J gene end by 8 bases; junction bases not matched to a gene: 3. The CDR3 DNA follows: TGTGCCAGCAGTTGGGACAGGCGGGGCTACACCTTC. Amino acids: CASSWDRRGYTF.

The chain has TRBV7-9 and TRBJ2-5; D uncertain. The CDR3 has 16 amino acids. Germline-derived CDR1 and CDR2 are SEHNR and FQNEAQ (reference sequence). The V gene lost 2 bases and the J gene lost 5 bases, with 18 bases spanning the gap. CDR3 coding DNA: TGTGCCAGCAGCTTATCCCTATATTCCCCAAAGGAGACCCAGTACTTC. Protein: CASSLSLYSPKETQYF.

This chain uses TRBV5-1 with TRBJ1-4, with 7 bases identical to TRBD1. Germline V CDR1 and CDR2: SGHRS, YFSETQ. The CDR3 spans 17 residues. The ends lost 3 bases at V and 5 bases at J; junction bases unmatched: 13. CDR3 bases: TGCGCCAGCAGCTCCCACGGAGGGACAGCCAGCAATGAAAAACTGTTTTTT. Its protein product is CASSSHGGTASNEKLFF.

The J gene is TRBJ1-5, the V gene TRBV10-2, with D perhaps matching TRBD1 (5 bases). CDR3 length: 15 amino acids. From germline, CDR1 is WSHSY and CDR2 SAAADI. Trimming stripped 2 bases from V and 4 bases from J, with 12 bases between. The DNA for the CDR3 is TGCGCCAGCAGTGAGATGGGGTCAGGGAATCAGCCCCAGCATTTT. This gives the protein CASSEMGSGNQPQHF.

V gene TRBV5-1 combines with J gene TRBJ2-3, with 8 bases that match TRBD1. This CDR3 is 14 amino acids long. Germline V gene sequence: CDR1 SGHRS, CDR2 YFSETQ. After removal of 3 bases from V and 3 bases from J, the junction contained 3 bases not matched to a gene. The CDR3 nucleotides read TGCGCCAGCAGCTCAGACAGGGGAACAGATACGCAGTATTTT. Encoded protein: CASSSDRGTDTQYF.

The rearrangement uses TRBV7-9 and TRBJ1-2, with D tentatively TRBD1 (5 bases). The V end was cut by 9 bases, the J end by 0 bases, with 14 bases between. Germline CDR1 is SEHNR and CDR2 is FQNEAQ (reference sequence). This CDR3 has 14 amino acids. The CDR3 DNA reads as TGTGCCAGTGGAAACGCAGGGTCTAACTATGGCTACACCTTC. This codes for CASGNAGSNYGYTF.

The chain links TRBV4-1 to TRBJ2-7; weak D call: TRBD2 (5 bases). This CDR3 has 14 residues. Looked up from germline, CDR1 is MGHRA and CDR2 is YSYEKL. V was pared by 4 bases and J by 1 base, with 11 bases between. This CDR3 reads CASSRRTESYEQYF. CDR3 bases: TGCGCCAGCAGCCGCCGGACTGAATCCTACGAGCAGTACTTC.

The rearrangement links TRBV12-3 or TRBV12-4 to TRBJ1-5, with 8 bases that match TRBD1. V lost 4 bases and J lost 7; bases outside the gene matches: 3. This CDR3 spans 13 amino acids. CDR3 in DNA: TGTGCCAGCAGTTACAGGGGGTACCAGCCCCAGCATTTT. Translation: CASSYRGYQPQHF.

V is TRBV11-2 and J is TRBJ1-1; D gene unclear. V lost 5 bases and J 4 bases, leaving 8 bases between the germline ends. Germline assignment: CDR1 SGHAT and CDR2 FQNNGV. This CDR3 spans 12 amino acids. The chain's CDR3 is CASSPQRTEAFF. The CDR3 DNA reads as TGTGCCAGCAGCCCACAACGCACTGAAGCTTTCTTT. Drawing the rest from reference TRBV11-2 and TRBJ1-1, the complete variable domain is EAGVAQSPRYKIIEKRQSVAFWCNPISGHATLYWYQQILGQGPKLLIQFQNNGVVDDSQLPKDRFSAERLKGVDSTLKIQPAKLEDSAVYLCASSPQRTEAFFGQGTRLTVV.

The gene calls are TRBV18 and TRBJ2-1, with a tentative D call TRBD1 (6 bases). V gave up 3 bases and J gave up 6 bases, with 12 bases separating them. The germline V gene has CDR1 KGHSH and CDR2 LQKENI. CDR3 length: 14 amino acids. Here the CDR3 DNA reads TGTGCCAGCTCACCGCAGCAGGGGCGCAATGAGCAGTTCTTC. It encodes CASSPQQGRNEQFF.

About this clone: The sample has other DNA sequences that encode this CDR3 too. J is TRBJ1-5 and V is TRBV19; D gene uncertain. This CDR3 is built from 12 residues. Germline-derived CDR1 and CDR2 are LNHDA and SQIVND (reference sequence). Trimming stripped 2 bases from V and 4 bases from J, with 3 bases between. CDR3: CASSIRNQPQHF. The CDR3 DNA follows: TGTGCCAGTAGTATACGGAATCAGCCCCAGCATTTT.

This clone has a handful of counts. This chain joins TRBV19 and TRBJ1-2; the D is unclear. The CDR3 extends over 14 amino acids. From germline, CDR1 is LNHDA and CDR2 SQIVND (reference sequence). V lost 6 bases, J lost 0 bases, and 11 bases lay in between. CDR3 in DNA: TGTGCCAGTAGATATCGGGGAGCTAACTATGGCTACACCTTC. Translating it yields CASRYRGANYGYTF.

This clone was detected a few times. This chain uses TRBV19 with TRBJ1-5, with a possible D match to TRBD1 (5 bases). Between the trimmed V and J ends, which lost 6 bases and 3 bases, there was a span of 12 bases. Germline V lookup: CDR1 LNHDA, CDR2 SQIVND (reference sequence). The CDR3 covers 14 residues. This chain's CDR3 is CASSPQGNNQPQHF. CDR3 in DNA: TGTGCCAGTAGCCCGCAGGGCAACAATCAGCCCCAGCATTTT.

This clone appeared a few times. J is TRBJ2-7 and V is TRBV12-3 or TRBV12-4; no firm D call. Trimming shortened V by 6 bases and J by 0 bases, and 6 bases separated the two germline ends. This CDR3 spans 12 amino acids. The CDR3 DNA is TGTGCCAGCAGCTTCGTCTCCTACGAGCAGTACTTC. It yields the protein CASSFVSYEQYF.

The genes are TRBV28 and TRBJ2-7, with TRBD2 identical over 7 bases. Per the germline V gene, CDR1 is MDHEN and CDR2 is SYDVKM. The CDR3 extends over 14 amino acids. The V segment lost 4 bases and the J segment 3 bases; nucleotides outside the gene matches: 6. The CDR3 coding sequence is TGTGCCAGCAGTTCCGGGGGGTATGACTACGAGCAGTACTTC. Translated: CASSSGGYDYEQYF.

The chain couples TRBV5-5 to TRBJ2-5; weak D call: TRBD1 (6 bases). The germline gives CDR1 SGHKS, CDR2 YYEKEE (reference sequence). The germline V and J ends were trimmed by 6 bases and 1 base, with 16 bases remaining between them. The CDR3 has 15 residues. The CDR3 DNA follows: TGTGCCAGCACCCTCCCTACAGGGACCCAAGAGACCCAGTACTTC. Protein product: CASTLPTGTQETQYF.

The chain is built from TRBV28 and TRBJ1-3, with TRBD1 matching over 10 bases. The germline CDR1 and CDR2 sequences are MDHEN and SYDVKM. The CDR3 runs to 14 residues. V lost 5 bases to trimming and J lost 5 bases; unmatched junction nucleotides: 3. The CDR3 spells CASSATGGRNTIYF. For the CDR3, the DNA is TGTGCCAGCAGTGCGACAGGGGGCCGAAACACCATATATTTT.

The chain couples TRBV5-8 to TRBJ1-5; D perhaps matches TRBD1 (6 bases). Germline CDR1 and CDR2: SGHTS and YDEGEE. CDR3 size: 14 residues. V gave up 4 bases and J gave up 2 bases, with 10 bases separating them. In DNA form, the CDR3 reads TGTGCCAGCAGCAAACGGACAGGCAATCAGCCCCAGCATTTT. This encodes CASSKRTGNQPQHF.

This chain links TRBV15 with TRBJ2-3; 7 bases line up with TRBD2. CDR3 size: 17 residues. The junction had 11 bases not matched to a gene; V was cut back by 3 bases and J by 2 bases. Germline V lookup: CDR1 LNHNV, CDR2 YYDKDF (reference sequence). The CDR3 DNA sequence: TGTGCCACCAGCAGGTCTTCTTCGGGAGGTGCCACAGATACGCAGTATTTT. It codes for CATSRSSSGGATDTQYF.

This clone was detected only a few times. V and J are TRBV6-2 or TRBV6-3 and TRBJ1-6; D is undetermined. Trimming removed 6 bases at V and 6 bases at J, with 15 bases between. The CDR3 covers 15 residues. Looked up from germline, CDR1 is MNHEY and CDR2 is SVGEGT. As DNA, the CDR3 is TGTGCCAGCAGCGAACCCGGACTTTTTAATTCACCCCTCCACTTT. Amino acid sequence: CASSEPGLFNSPLHF.

The CDR3 DNA reads as TGCAGTGCTAGTTCTAGCGGGCACCCTAACGAGCAGTACTTC. It is translated as CSASSSGHPNEQYF. The chain carries TRBV20-1 and TRBJ2-7; 8 bases are a match to TRBD2. CDR1 is DFQATT, CDR2 SNEGSKA, per germline (reference sequence). V was pared by 3 bases and J by 5 bases, with 9 bases of the junction left unmatched. This CDR3 is 14 amino acids long.

This clone was seen a few times. This sequence joins TRBV13 and TRBJ1-1; a weak D match, TRBD1 (6 bases). Trimming removed 4 bases at V and 5 bases at J, with 14 bases between. This CDR3 contains 14 residues. Per germline, CDR1 PRHDT and CDR2 FYEKMQ (reference sequence). The CDR3 nucleotides are TGTGCCAGCAGCTCCCGGCGTAGGGGGACTGAAGCTTTCTTT. Amino acids: CASSSRRRGTEAFF.